Following are 2 T cell receptor beta chains from one sample sequenced in a study of glioma-infiltrating T cells. The iRepertoire nested amplicon-rescue multiplex PCR amplified TCR alpha and beta CDR3s from RNA. TCRdb processed the multiplex PCR reads anew with MiXCR; each CDR3 protein has one entry. The sample has under 200,000 distinct CDR3 sequences, about 47% seen once. Material for sequencing was glioma tissue, nonneoplastic brain tissue, or PBMCs (not recorded which). The receptor source for this set is a human donor with low-grade glioma or glioblastoma, undergoing nonglioma brain surgery, or in good health (not recorded which).

The table lists this clonotype with a few counts. A much larger clone differs from this one at a single base, so this may be a read error. This chain uses TRBV28 with TRBJ2-7; 10 bases map to TRBD2. The CDR3 is 14 amino acids. Germline V gene lookup returns CDR1 MDHEN and CDR2 SYDVKM. The CDR3, as DNA: TGTGCCAGCAGTACCCTAGCGGGAGTGAACGAGAAGTACTTC. Translation gives CASSTLAGVNEKYF.

This clonotype has a count of ten or more. V is TRBV20-1 and J is TRBJ2-1; a possible D gene is TRBD2 (5 bases). Germline CDR1 DFQATT, CDR2 SNEGSKA (reference sequence). The CDR3 covers 14 residues. With 5 bases removed from V and 0 bases from J, the gap between germline ends came to 11 bases. The CDR3 loop reads CSAPSGASYNEQFF. DNA for the CDR3: TGCAGTGCTCCAAGCGGAGCCTCCTACAATGAGCAGTTCTTC.